These 6 T cell receptor beta chains were all obtained from the same sample, sequenced in a study of T cells in Graves' hyperthyroidism and ophthalmopathy. The CDR3 regions of TCR beta were amplified from RNA transcripts. Carried out on the TCR CDR3, a first-round RT-PCR used the HTBI primer set. TCRdb analysed the multiplex PCR reads with MiXCR anew, one entry per CDR3 protein. The sample lists 300,000 to 450,000 distinct CDR3 sequences, about 12% occurring once. Sequenced material: blood. The receptor set was obtained from a woman aged 18 to 35 with Graves' hyperthyroidism.

The V call is TRBV4-3, the J call TRBJ1-5; D call uncertain. CDR3 length: 14 amino acids. Germline V lookup: CDR1 LGHNA, CDR2 YSLEER. V was cut by 0 bases and J by 7 bases, with 10 bases left in between. In DNA form, the CDR3 reads TGCGCCAGCAGCCAAGAAAGGATAGTACAGCCCCAGCATTTT. Translating gives CASSQERIVQPQHF.

This clonotype was seen ten or more times. This chain connects TRBV20-1 to TRBJ1-4; no clear D. Germline V gene lookup returns CDR1 DFQATT and CDR2 SNEGSKA (reference sequence). The CDR3 spans 12 residues. CDR3 amino acids: CSSSTTNEKLFF. The DNA of the CDR3 is TGCAGCAGTTCCACAACTAATGAAAAACTGTTTTTT.

Of note for this clonotype: This sequence may be a read error, since a much larger clone differs from it by one base. This chain links TRBV6-4 with TRBJ2-5, with D tentatively TRBD2 (5 bases). The CDR3 totals 17 residues. Germline V lookup: CDR1 MRHNA, CDR2 SNTAGT. The CDR3 nucleotides are TGTGCCAGCAGTGATCGGATAACGGGGAAAGGGCAAGAGGCCCAGTACTTC. Translated, it gives CASSDRITGKGQEAQYF.

On this clonotype: Likely a read error: the CDR3 ends without its conserved phenylalanine or tryptophan. The chain couples TRBV2 to TRBJ2-1; D is unresolved. Trimming left V 3 bases short and J 8 bases short, with 11 bases between. Germline-derived CDR1 and CDR2 are SNHLY and FYNNEI. This CDR3 has 13 residues. CDR3 amino acids: CASSDGPFYEQFS. CDR3 nucleotides: TGTGCCAGCAGTGACGGTCCTTTCTATGAGCAGTTCTCC.

This clonotype came up many times. The genes are TRBV5-1 and TRBJ1-5; 7 positions match TRBD1. CDR1 is SGHRS, CDR2 YFSETQ, per germline. The ends lost 4 bases at V and 4 bases at J; junction bases unmatched: 5. There are 14 residues in the CDR3. Here the CDR3 DNA reads TGCGCCAGCAGCCCCGGGACAGAAAATCAGCCCCAGCATTTT. Amino acids: CASSPGTENQPQHF.

This clonotype was recorded a few times. The V and J genes are TRBV6-1 and TRBJ1-6, with TRBD1 matching over 11 bases. V lost 6 bases, J lost 10 bases, and 17 bases stayed unmatched. The CDR3 totals 18 residues. The V gene's germline CDR1 is MNHNS and CDR2 SASEGT. The CDR3 region is CASSLFSPGQGELSPLHF. In nucleotides, the CDR3 is TGTGCCAGCAGCCTGTTCTCCCCGGGACAGGGGGAACTCTCACCCCTCCACTTT.